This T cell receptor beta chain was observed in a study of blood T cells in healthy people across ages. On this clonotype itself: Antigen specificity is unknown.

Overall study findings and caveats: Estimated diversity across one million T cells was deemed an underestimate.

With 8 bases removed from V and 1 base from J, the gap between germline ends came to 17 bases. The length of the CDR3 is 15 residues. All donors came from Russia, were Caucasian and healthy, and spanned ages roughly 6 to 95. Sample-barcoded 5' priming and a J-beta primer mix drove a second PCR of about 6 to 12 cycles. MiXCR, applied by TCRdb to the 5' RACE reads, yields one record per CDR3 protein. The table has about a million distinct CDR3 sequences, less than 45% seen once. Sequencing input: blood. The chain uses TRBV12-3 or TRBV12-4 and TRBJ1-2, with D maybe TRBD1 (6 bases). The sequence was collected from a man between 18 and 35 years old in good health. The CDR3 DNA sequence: TGTGCCAGCCGCCGTGGCAGGGGACATAACTATGGCTACACCTTC. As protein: CASRRGRGHNYGYTF.